The 30 T cell receptor beta chains reported below all come from one sample, sequenced in a study of cytomegalovirus exposure and HLA in healthy donors. The method was immunoSEQ multiplex PCR; TCRdb's version includes in-frame clones alone and lacks a portion of them. The sample lists 200,000 to 250,000 clones, about 90% occurring once. Sequencing was done on a sample of PBMCs. All receptors derive from a man younger than 30 in good health and CMV-seropositive.

V usage is TRBV6-6 and J usage is TRBJ2-1, with TRBD2 matching 11 bases. The CDR3 extends over 14 amino acids. The J segment lost 10 bases and the V segment lost 10 bases, leaving 12 bases of the junction unmatched. CDR1 and CDR2 from the germline V gene are MNHNY and SVGAGI (reference sequence). CDR3 coding DNA: TGTGCCATCTCCGGGACTAGCGGATATGGAGAGCAGTTCTTC. Amino acids: CAISGTSGYGEQFF.

The chain has TRBV2 and TRBJ2-7; possible D gene TRBD2, 5 bases. The V gene's germline CDR1 is SNHLY and CDR2 FYNNEI. The V end lost 6 bases, the J end lost 0 bases, and 12 bases lay between the germline ends. The CDR3 is made up of 14 amino acids. For the CDR3, the DNA is TGTGCCAGCAGCATTGAGGGCAGCTCCTACGAGCAGTACTTC. It is translated as CASSIEGSSYEQYF.

The gene calls are TRBV7-6 and TRBJ2-2; TRBD1 might be the D (5 bases). V gave up 5 bases and J gave up 0 bases, with 16 bases separating them. The CDR3 runs 17 residues. Germline V gene data show CDR1 as SGHVS and CDR2 as FNYEAQ. In DNA, the CDR3 is TGTGCCAGCAGCCAGGAGCAGGGAACTACGAACACCGGGGAGCTGTTTTTT. As protein: CASSQEQGTTNTGELFF.

For the CDR3, the DNA is TGTGCCAGCAGCTCGGGACAGCGCCATCGCTATGGCTACACCTTC. Translation: CASSSGQRHRYGYTF. The J gene is TRBJ1-2, the V gene TRBV11-3, with 7 bases that match TRBD1. J was trimmed by 4 bases and V by 4 bases; bases with no gene match: 9. The CDR3 extends over 15 amino acids. CDR1 and CDR2 from the germline V gene are SGHNT and YENEEA. The variable domain in full, completed from reference TRBV11-3 and TRBJ1-2, reads EAGVVQSPRYKIIEKKQPVAFWCNPISGHNTLYWYLQNLGQGPELLIRYENEEAVDDSQLPKDRFSAERLKGVDSTLKIQPAELGDSAVYLCASSSGQRHRYGYTFGSGTRLTVV.

The rearrangement joins TRBV27 to TRBJ2-7; 10 bases align to TRBD1. This CDR3 region has 14 residues. In germline, CDR1 is MNHEY, CDR2 SMNVEV (reference sequence). With V trimmed by 3 bases and J by 7 bases, 6 bases remained unmatched. The CDR3 loop is CASSFLGQGTEQYF. CDR3 nucleotides: TGTGCCAGCAGTTTCTTGGGACAGGGGACGGAGCAGTACTTC.

V is TRBV28 and J is TRBJ2-7; TRBD2 is a possible D gene (5 bases). V lost 2 bases, J lost 5 bases, and 10 bases lay in between. The CDR3 loop spans 13 amino acids. Germline lookup yields CDR1 MDHEN and CDR2 SYDVKM. CDR3: CASSLVGIDEQYF. CDR3 DNA sequence: TGTGCCAGCAGTTTAGTCGGGATCGACGAGCAGTACTTC.

This clone was seen a single time. The chain recombines TRBV5-6 with TRBJ2-3; D is possibly TRBD2 (6 bases). This CDR3 contains 15 residues. V was clipped by 4 bases and J by 2 bases, with 14 bases between them. CDR1 and CDR2 from the germline V gene are SGHDT and YYEEEE. CDR3 in DNA: TGTGCCAGCAGCGGGGCTAGCGCAAACACAGATACGCAGTATTTT. Amino acids: CASSGASANTDTQYF.

For the CDR3, the DNA is TGTGCCAGCAGCCAAGATCTAGCGGGAGGGGTTCTCGAGCAGTTCTTC. This encodes CASSQDLAGGVLEQFF. V is TRBV4-2 and J is TRBJ2-1, with TRBD2 identical over 12 bases. The trim removed 0 bases at V and 10 bases at J, leaving 7 bases unmatched. CDR3 length: 16 amino acids. CDR1 is LGHNA and CDR2 is YNFKEQ in the germline V gene.

V gene TRBV2 combines with J gene TRBJ2-1; D uncertain. The CDR3 totals 10 residues. Trimming cost V 5 bases and J 5 bases, with 1 base left between them. Germline lookup yields CDR1 SNHLY and CDR2 FYNNEI. Here the CDR3 reads CASSNNEQFF. CDR3 nucleotide sequence: TGTGCCAGCAGTAACAATGAGCAGTTCTTC.

V and J are TRBV19 and TRBJ1-5, with TRBD1 matching over 8 bases. Germline V gene data show CDR1 as LNHDA and CDR2 as SQIVND (reference sequence). V was pared by 7 bases and J by 4 bases, with 6 bases of the junction left unmatched. The CDR3 is 14 residues long. The DNA for the CDR3 is TGTGCCAGTACCCGAGACAGGGGTAATCAGCCCCAGCATTTT. Residues: CASTRDRGNQPQHF.

This clone was observed a handful of times. The CDR3 reads CASSEYANYGYTF. In nucleotides, the CDR3 is TGCGCCAGCAGTGAGTACGCTAACTATGGCTACACCTTC. This sequence joins TRBV10-2 and TRBJ1-2; unclear D gene. This CDR3 region has 13 residues. CDR1 and CDR2 from the germline V gene are WSHSY and SAAADI. V was trimmed by 1 base and J by 0 bases, leaving 3 bases between them.

The gene calls are TRBV19 and TRBJ2-1; D is undetermined. The CDR3 totals 15 residues. Germline CDR1 LNHDA, CDR2 SQIVND (reference sequence). V lost 7 bases and J lost 5, with 18 bases in between. CDR3 in amino acids: CASTISLTGDNEQFF. CDR3 nucleotide sequence: TGTGCCAGTACCATTTCTTTGACCGGCGACAATGAGCAGTTCTTC.

This chain connects TRBV25-1 to TRBJ2-3; D call uncertain. The CDR3 has 14 residues. The germline gives CDR1 MGHDK, CDR2 SYGVNS. V dropped 6 bases and J dropped 0 bases, with 10 bases sitting between them. The CDR3 DNA reads as TGTGCCAGCAGCAGACGGTATAGCACAGATACGCAGTATTTT. Translating it yields CASSRRYSTDTQYF. Full variable domain (outside the CDR3, taken from reference TRBV25-1 and TRBJ2-3): EADIYQTPRYLVIGTGKKITLECSQTMGHDKMYWYQQDPGMELHLIHYSYGVNSTEKGDLSSESTVSRIRTEHFPLTLESARPSHTSQYLCASSRRYSTDTQYFGPGTRLTVL.

The chain joins TRBV6-1 to TRBJ2-1; 10 bases are shared with TRBD2. Trimming at V came to 11 bases and at J to 14 bases, leaving 6 bases not matched to a gene. Germline CDR1 is MNHNS and CDR2 is SASEGT. The CDR3 is made up of 10 amino acids. DNA for the CDR3: TGTGCCGCCTCCGGGACTAGCGAGTTCTTC. Amino acid sequence: CAASGTSEFF.

The CDR3 loop reads CASSPGLSGGNTIYF. As DNA, the CDR3 is TGTGCCAGCAGCCCGGGACTCTCGGGGGGAAACACCATATATTTT. The J gene is TRBJ1-3, the V gene TRBV6-5; possible D gene TRBD1, 5 bases. The germline CDR1 and CDR2 sequences are MNHEY and SVGAGI. There are 15 residues in the CDR3. V was shortened by 6 bases and J by 4 bases, with 16 bases between the two germline ends.

The chain couples TRBV19 to TRBJ1-2; D is possibly TRBD1 (5 bases). This CDR3 has 14 residues. Germline CDR1 LNHDA, CDR2 SQIVND (reference sequence). V lost 6 bases to trimming and J lost 4 bases, with 15 bases between them. The CDR3 coding sequence is TGTGCCAGTAGGGACAAGTCCCACTTCTATGGCTACACCTTC. Its translation: CASRDKSHFYGYTF.

This chain uses TRBV10-3 with TRBJ1-1; D ambiguous. This CDR3 has 13 amino acids. Germline CDR1 reads ENHRY; CDR2 reads SYGVKD. V lost 7 bases to trimming and J lost 1 base, with 10 bases between them. CDR3 protein: CAITQTENTEAFF. In DNA form, the CDR3 reads TGTGCCATCACCCAAACCGAGAACACTGAAGCTTTCTTT.

In DNA, the CDR3 is TGCAGCGTTGAGCAGTCCGGGGAGCTGTTTTTT. Translated, it gives CSVEQSGELFF. V usage is TRBV29-1 and J usage is TRBJ2-2; D not resolved. The CDR3 is 11 amino acids. Trimming removed 3 bases at V and 6 bases at J, with 5 bases between. The germline V gene encodes CDR1 SQVTM and CDR2 ANQGSEA.

The chain couples TRBV27 to TRBJ1-1; the D gene is possibly TRBD1 (6 bases). The CDR3 consists of 13 residues. V was clipped by 4 bases and J by 2 bases, with 8 bases between them. Germline lookup yields CDR1 MNHEY and CDR2 SMNVEV (reference sequence). The chain's CDR3 is CASSWDTNTEAFF. CDR3 DNA sequence: TGTGCCAGCAGTTGGGACACCAACACTGAAGCTTTCTTT.

The rearrangement joins TRBV19 to TRBJ1-5, with TRBD1 as a possible D gene (5 bases). The CDR3 runs 14 residues. Germline CDR1 is LNHDA and CDR2 is SQIVND (reference sequence). V gave up 3 bases and J gave up 7 bases, with 13 bases separating them. The CDR3 DNA is TGTGCCAGTAGTATTGGGCAGGGCGGCCAGCCCCAGCATTTT. Translating it yields CASSIGQGGQPQHF.

The chain has TRBV4-2 and TRBJ1-3; no firm D call. Germline loops: CDR1 LGHNA, CDR2 YNFKEQ. With 0 bases removed from V and 0 bases from J, the gap between germline ends came to 9 bases. This CDR3 is 16 amino acids long. The CDR3 DNA follows: TGTGCCAGCAGCCAAGATGGGGAGGACTCTGGAAACACCATATATTTT. Translating gives CASSQDGEDSGNTIYF.

The chain carries TRBV29-1 and TRBJ2-5; D may be TRBD1 (6 bases). Germline-derived CDR1 and CDR2 are SQVTM and ANQGSEA. The CDR3 has 15 amino acids. The germline V and J ends were trimmed by 7 bases and 5 bases, with 23 bases remaining between them. CDR3 sequence reads: CSGQKGTIDVETQYF. Here the CDR3 DNA reads TGCAGCGGGCAGAAGGGGACAATAGACGTGGAGACCCAGTACTTC.

This chain links TRBV5-1 with TRBJ1-1; 10 bases are shared with TRBD1. This CDR3 spans 14 amino acids. Germline CDR1 and CDR2: SGHRS and YFSETQ. Trimming cost V 0 bases and J 11 bases; bases outside gene matches: 7. CDR3 sequence reads: CASSLAGTGVVAFF. In DNA, the CDR3 is TGCGCCAGCAGCTTGGCCGGGACAGGGGTCGTGGCTTTCTTT.

V and J are TRBV21-1 and TRBJ2-7; the D call TRBD1 from the table was never checked on the DNA. TRBV21-1 is designated a pseudogene. CDR3 length equals 15 residues. The CDR3 sequence: CASLYRQGFSYEQYF. The CDR3 coding sequence is TGTGCCAGCCTATACCGACAGGGCTTTTCCTACGAGCAGTACTTC.

The V and J genes are TRBV9 and TRBJ2-5, with a weak D call TRBD2 (6 bases). Trimming left V 2 bases short and J 1 base short, with 12 bases between. CDR3 length equals 15 residues. The germline V gene encodes CDR1 SGDLS and CDR2 YYNGEE. As DNA, the CDR3 is TGTGCCAGCAGCGTGGGACTTACTTTCCAAGAGACCCAGTACTTC. It yields the protein CASSVGLTFQETQYF. The entire variable domain, with the rest obtained from reference TRBV9 and TRBJ2-5, is as follows: DSGVTQTPKHLITATGQRVTLRCSPRSGDLSVYWYQQSLDQGLQFLIQYYNGEERAKGNILERFSAQQFPDLHSELNLSSLELGDSALYFCASSVGLTFQETQYFGPGTRLLVL.

This sequence joins TRBV7-2 and TRBJ2-1; D tentatively reads TRBD1 or TRBD2 (5 bases each). Germline lookup yields CDR1 SGHTA and CDR2 FQGNSA. V was shortened by 1 base and J by 13 bases, with 11 bases between the two germline ends. The CDR3 covers 12 residues. The CDR3 here is CASSLVRGVQFF. Written as DNA, the CDR3 is TGTGCCAGCAGCTTAGTCAGAGGGGTACAGTTCTTC. Supplemented by reference TRBV7-2 and TRBJ2-1, the full variable domain reads GAGVSQSPSNKVTEKGKDVELRCDPISGHTALYWYRQSLGQGLEFLIYFQGNSAPDKSGLPSDRFSAERTGGSVSTLTIQRTQQEDSAVYLCASSLVRGVQFFGPGTRLTVL.

The rearrangement uses TRBV2 and TRBJ2-3; 7 positions agree with TRBD1. CDR1 and CDR2 (germline): SNHLY, FYNNEI. The CDR3 sequence is 16 residues long. The V segment lost 1 base and the J segment 1 base; nucleotides outside the gene matches: 5. The CDR3 region is CASSEGTGSRTDTQYF. CDR3 in DNA: TGTGCCAGCAGTGAAGGGACAGGATCACGCACAGATACGCAGTATTTT. Full variable domain (remainder filled in from reference TRBV2 and TRBJ2-3): EPEVTQTPSHQVTQMGQEVILRCVPISNHLYFYWYRQILGQKVEFLVSFYNNEISEKSEIFDDQFSVERPDGSNFTLKIRSTKLEDSAMYFCASSEGTGSRTDTQYFGPGTRLTVL.

The chain recombines TRBV5-1 with TRBJ1-1, with TRBD1 matching over 7 bases. The CDR3 is 13 residues long. Trimming removed 4 bases from V and 5 bases from J; junction bases left unmatched: 5. Germline V gene data show CDR1 as SGHRS and CDR2 as YFSETQ. DNA of the CDR3: TGCGCCAGCAGCCGAGGGGGCGAGACTGAAGCTTTCTTT. It translates to CASSRGGETEAFF.

This clone was seen many times. The chain joins TRBV6-1 to TRBJ2-2; D possibly corresponds to TRBD2 (6 bases). The CDR3 spans 15 residues. Per germline, CDR1 MNHNS and CDR2 SASEGT. V was clipped by 3 bases and J by 3 bases, with 11 bases between them. The CDR3 DNA reads as TGTGCCAGCAGTGATGGGGGGACTGACACCGGGGAGCTGTTTTTT. This translates into CASSDGGTDTGELFF.

This chain uses TRBV5-6 with TRBJ2-3; D may be TRBD2 (6 bases). This CDR3 comprises 15 residues. The germline CDR1 and CDR2 sequences are SGHDT and YYEEEE. V was cut by 4 bases and J by 4 bases, with 16 bases left in between. The CDR3 region is CASSLPGLRADTQYF. CDR3 DNA: TGTGCCAGCAGCCTCCCGGGACTCCGAGCAGATACGCAGTATTTT.